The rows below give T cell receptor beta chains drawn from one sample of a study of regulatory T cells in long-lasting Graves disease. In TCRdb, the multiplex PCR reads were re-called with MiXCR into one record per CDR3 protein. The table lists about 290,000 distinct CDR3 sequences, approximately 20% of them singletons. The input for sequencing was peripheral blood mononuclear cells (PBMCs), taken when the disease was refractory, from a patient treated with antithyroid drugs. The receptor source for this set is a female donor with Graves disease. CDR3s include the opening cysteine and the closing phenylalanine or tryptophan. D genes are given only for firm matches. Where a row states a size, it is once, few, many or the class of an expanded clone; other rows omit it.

CDR3aa: CASSPFSGVYEQYF; CDR3nt: TGTGCCAGCAGCCCCTTTAGTGGGGTCTACGAGCAGTACTTC; len: 14; v_gene: TRBV28; j_gene: TRBJ2-7; d_gene: -; abundance: many
CDR3aa: CSVGVWETQYF; CDR3nt: TGCAGCGTTGGAGTTTGGGAGACCCAGTACTTC; len: 11; v_gene: TRBV29-1; j_gene: TRBJ2-5; d_gene: -; abundance: few
CDR3aa: CASSSSTSGTTDTQYF; CDR3nt: TGTGCCAGCAGTTCCTCGACTAGCGGCACCACAGATACGCAGTATTTT; len: 16; v_gene: TRBV28; j_gene: TRBJ2-3; d_gene: TRBD2; abundance: -
CDR3aa: CASSLEMTGADEQYF; CDR3nt: TGTGCCAGCAGTTTGGAGATGACAGGGGCCGACGAGCAGTACTTC; len: 15; v_gene: TRBV28; j_gene: TRBJ2-7; d_gene: TRBD1; abundance: -
CDR3aa: CASSLDYTETQYF; CDR3nt: TGTGCCAGCAGCTTAGATTACACGGAGACCCAGTACTTC; len: 13; v_gene: TRBV11-2; j_gene: TRBJ2-5; d_gene: -; abundance: many
CDR3aa: CASSYSKASGNTIYF; CDR3nt: TGTGCCAGCAGTTACTCGAAAGCGTCCGGAAACACCATATATTTT; len: 15; v_gene: TRBV6-2/TRBV6-3; j_gene: TRBJ1-3; d_gene: -; abundance: -
CDR3aa: CASSATGEWQPQHF; CDR3nt: TGTGCCAGCAGTGCCACAGGGGAATGGCAGCCCCAGCATTTT; len: 14; v_gene: TRBV28; j_gene: TRBJ1-5; d_gene: TRBD1; abundance: many
CDR3aa: CASSLRHLNQPQHF; CDR3nt: TGTGCCAGCAGTTTGAGACACTTAAATCAGCCCCAGCATTTT; len: 14; v_gene: TRBV12-3/TRBV12-4; j_gene: TRBJ1-5; d_gene: -; abundance: few
CDR3aa: CASSPRQGISTEAFF; CDR3nt: TGTGCCAGCAGCCCTCGACAGGGAATTTCCACTGAAGCTTTCTTT; len: 15; v_gene: TRBV9; j_gene: TRBJ1-1; d_gene: TRBD1; abundance: -
CDR3aa: CASSPGAGANVLTF; CDR3nt: TGTGCCAGCTCACCCGGCGCGGGGGCCAACGTCCTGACTTTC; len: 14; v_gene: TRBV18; j_gene: TRBJ2-6; d_gene: -; abundance: few
CDR3aa: CASSPDRGRFPGANVLTF; CDR3nt: TGTGCCAGCAGCCCAGACAGGGGGCGATTTCCCGGGGCCAACGTCCTGACTTTC; len: 18; v_gene: TRBV3-1; j_gene: TRBJ2-6; d_gene: TRBD1; abundance: -
CDR3aa: CASSPRGHTYEQYF; CDR3nt: TGTGCCAGCTCACCACGGGGACACACCTACGAGCAGTACTTC; len: 14; v_gene: TRBV18; j_gene: TRBJ2-7; d_gene: -; abundance: -
CDR3aa: CASSPPGTSGAGEQYF; CDR3nt: TGTGCCAGCAGCCCACCCGGGACTAGCGGGGCTGGCGAGCAGTACTTC; len: 16; v_gene: TRBV3-1; j_gene: TRBJ2-7; d_gene: TRBD2; abundance: few
CDR3aa: CASSSYREGSYEQYF; CDR3nt: TGTGCCAGCTCCTCATATCGGGAGGGCTCCTACGAGCAGTACTTC; len: 15; v_gene: TRBV27; j_gene: TRBJ2-7; d_gene: TRBD2; abundance: few
CDR3aa: CASSSREYSTNEKLFF; CDR3nt: TGTGCCAGCAGCTCAAGGGAATACTCAACTAATGAAAAACTGTTTTTT; len: 16; v_gene: TRBV13; j_gene: TRBJ1-4; d_gene: -; abundance: many
CDR3aa: CASSQPKNTGELFF; CDR3nt: TGTGCCAGCAGCCAACCGAAGAACACCGGGGAGCTGTTTTTT; len: 14; v_gene: TRBV3-1; j_gene: TRBJ2-2; d_gene: -; abundance: many
CDR3aa: CAWRATTYGYTF; CDR3nt: TGTGCCTGGAGAGCTACAACCTATGGCTACACCTTC; len: 12; v_gene: TRBV30; j_gene: TRBJ1-2; d_gene: -; abundance: -
CDR3aa: CASNLRGLFYGYTF; CDR3nt: TGTGCCAGCAATTTGAGGGGGTTATTCTATGGCTACACCTTC; len: 14; v_gene: TRBV28; j_gene: TRBJ1-2; d_gene: -; abundance: many
CDR3aa: CASSYRGGTGEFSGANVLTF; CDR3nt: TGTGCCAGCAGTTACAGGGGGGGGACAGGGGAGTTCTCTGGGGCCAACGTCCTGACTTTC; len: 20; v_gene: TRBV6-5; j_gene: TRBJ2-6; d_gene: TRBD1; abundance: few
CDR3aa: CASSQRQGYSPLHF; CDR3nt: TGTGCCAGCAGCCAACGTCAGGGGTATTCACCCCTCCACTTT; len: 14; v_gene: TRBV7-2; j_gene: TRBJ1-6; d_gene: -; abundance: few
CDR3aa: CASSEVRHSSYEQYF; CDR3nt: TGTGCCAGCAGTGAAGTTCGGCACAGCTCCTACGAGCAGTACTTC; len: 15; v_gene: TRBV6-2/TRBV6-3; j_gene: TRBJ2-7; d_gene: -; abundance: few
CDR3aa: CASSGMGATNEKLFF; CDR3nt: TGCGCCAGCAGCGGAATGGGGGCAACTAATGAAAAACTGTTTTTT; len: 15; v_gene: TRBV5-1; j_gene: TRBJ1-4; d_gene: -; abundance: few
CDR3aa: CASSYRQVFQPQHF; CDR3nt: TGTGCCAGCAGTTACCGACAGGTATTTCAGCCCCAGCATTTT; len: 14; v_gene: TRBV6-2/TRBV6-3; j_gene: TRBJ1-5; d_gene: -; abundance: -
CDR3aa: CASSQDVGSRPYYEQYF; CDR3nt: TGCGCCAGCAGCCAAGATGTCGGCAGCCGCCCCTACTACGAGCAGTACTTC; len: 17; v_gene: TRBV4-3; j_gene: TRBJ2-7; d_gene: -; abundance: -
CDR3aa: CASTPRLAGDNEQFF; CDR3nt: TGTGCCAGCACACCCCGACTAGCGGGAGACAATGAGCAGTTCTTC; len: 15; v_gene: TRBV6-1; j_gene: TRBJ2-1; d_gene: TRBD2; abundance: -
CDR3aa: CASSIRKGRGGGDTQYF; CDR3nt: TGTGCCAGTAGTATAAGGAAGGGGCGAGGGGGCGGCGATACGCAGTATTTT; len: 17; v_gene: TRBV19; j_gene: TRBJ2-3; d_gene: TRBD1; abundance: once
CDR3aa: CASSYRGYGYTF; CDR3nt: TGTGCCAGCAGTTACAGGGGATATGGCTACACCTTC; len: 12; v_gene: TRBV27; j_gene: TRBJ1-2; d_gene: TRBD1; abundance: many
CDR3aa: CASSISGALSYGYTF; CDR3nt: TGTGCCAGCAGTATCTCGGGGGCGCTCAGCTATGGCTACACCTTC; len: 15; v_gene: TRBV28; j_gene: TRBJ1-2; d_gene: -; abundance: many
CDR3aa: CASRSSHTGELFF; CDR3nt: TGTGCCAGCAGATCTAGTCACACCGGGGAGCTGTTTTTT; len: 13; v_gene: TRBV6-1; j_gene: TRBJ2-2; d_gene: -; abundance: many
CDR3aa: CASSEATSGQEQYF; CDR3nt: TGTGCCAGCAGTGAAGCGACTAGCGGGCAGGAGCAGTACTTC; len: 14; v_gene: TRBV2; j_gene: TRBJ2-7; d_gene: TRBD2; abundance: many
CDR3aa: CAWSSDLFYNSPLHF; CDR3nt: TGTGCCTGGAGTTCCGACCTTTTCTATAATTCACCCCTCCACTTT; len: 15; v_gene: TRBV30; j_gene: TRBJ1-6; d_gene: -; abundance: -
CDR3aa: CSAQENTEAFF; CDR3nt: TGCAGTGCCCAGGAGAACACTGAAGCTTTCTTT; len: 11; v_gene: TRBV20-1; j_gene: TRBJ1-1; d_gene: -; abundance: -
CDR3aa: CASSRGREYGYTF; CDR3nt: TGTGCCAGCAGCCGGGGGCGAGAATATGGCTACACCTTC; len: 13; v_gene: TRBV3-1; j_gene: TRBJ1-2; d_gene: -; abundance: many
CDR3aa: CASSPDSTNEKLFF; CDR3nt: TGCGCCAGCAGTCCAGATTCAACTAATGAAAAACTGTTTTTT; len: 14; v_gene: TRBV5-1; j_gene: TRBJ1-4; d_gene: -; abundance: many
CDR3aa: CATATDLAKNIQYF; CDR3nt: TGCGCCACCGCGACAGACTTAGCCAAAAACATTCAGTACTTC; len: 14; v_gene: TRBV10-2; j_gene: TRBJ2-4; d_gene: -; abundance: -
CDR3aa: CASSVRSFTGELFF; CDR3nt: TGTGCCAGCAGCGTAAGGTCCTTCACCGGGGAGCTGTTTTTT; len: 14; v_gene: TRBV9; j_gene: TRBJ2-2; d_gene: -; abundance: many
CDR3aa: CASSYRGDEQFF; CDR3nt: TGTGCCAGCAGTTACCGTGGGGATGAGCAGTTCTTC; len: 12; v_gene: TRBV6-9; j_gene: TRBJ2-1; d_gene: -; abundance: few
CDR3aa: CASTTTGINYGYTF; CDR3nt: TGTGCCAGCACTACCACAGGGATTAACTATGGCTACACCTTC; len: 14; v_gene: TRBV2; j_gene: TRBJ1-2; d_gene: -; abundance: many
CDR3aa: CASSQELSDEQFF; CDR3nt: TGTGCCAGCAGCCAAGAGTTATCGGATGAGCAGTTCTTC; len: 13; v_gene: TRBV3-1; j_gene: TRBJ2-1; d_gene: -; abundance: few
CDR3aa: CASSLRGDFNTEAFF; CDR3nt: TGTGCCAGCAGTTTACGCGGGGACTTTAACACTGAAGCTTTCTTT; len: 15; v_gene: TRBV28; j_gene: TRBJ1-1; d_gene: -; abundance: few
CDR3aa: CSVTGVEGYTF; CDR3nt: TGCAGCGTTACTGGGGTTGAGGGCTACACCTTC; len: 11; v_gene: TRBV29-1; j_gene: TRBJ1-2; d_gene: -; abundance: few
CDR3aa: CASSLFRLAAETQYF; CDR3nt: TGTGCCAGCAGCTTATTCAGACTAGCGGCAGAGACCCAGTACTTC; len: 15; v_gene: TRBV7-9; j_gene: TRBJ2-5; d_gene: TRBD2; abundance: -
CDR3aa: CASSPGQGRGIWSPLHF; CDR3nt: TGTGCCAGCAGCCCTGGACAGGGTAGGGGAATATGGTCACCCCTCCACTTT; len: 17; v_gene: TRBV7-2; j_gene: TRBJ1-6; d_gene: TRBD1; abundance: -
CDR3aa: CASSLLRGLAPSSYNEQFF; CDR3nt: TGTGCCAGCAGCTTATTAAGGGGACTAGCGCCGAGCTCCTACAATGAGCAGTTCTTC; len: 19; v_gene: TRBV7-3; j_gene: TRBJ2-1; d_gene: TRBD2; abundance: once
CDR3aa: CSVTGTDDEQYF; CDR3nt: TGCAGCGTCACCGGGACCGATGACGAGCAGTACTTC; len: 12; v_gene: TRBV29-1; j_gene: TRBJ2-7; d_gene: -; abundance: few
CDR3aa: CASSDLRMTQYF; CDR3nt: TGTGCCAGCAGTGATCTAAGGATGACCCAGTACTTC; len: 12; v_gene: TRBV28; j_gene: TRBJ2-5; d_gene: -; abundance: many
CDR3aa: CAWTGIQETQYF; CDR3nt: TGTGCCTGGACAGGGATACAAGAGACCCAGTACTTC; len: 12; v_gene: TRBV30; j_gene: TRBJ2-5; d_gene: -; abundance: few
CDR3aa: CASSPGAGGPYEQYF; CDR3nt: TGTGCCAGCAGCCCAGGGGCGGGAGGGCCCTACGAGCAGTACTTC; len: 15; v_gene: TRBV7-2; j_gene: TRBJ2-7; d_gene: TRBD2; abundance: many
CDR3aa: CSVLDHRGREGEQYF; CDR3nt: TGCAGCGTTCTGGACCACAGGGGGCGGGAGGGCGAGCAGTACTTC; len: 15; v_gene: TRBV29-1; j_gene: TRBJ2-7; d_gene: -; abundance: few
CDR3aa: CASSFPDLGETQYF; CDR3nt: TGTGCCAGCAGCTTTCCGGACTTGGGAGAGACCCAGTACTTC; len: 14; v_gene: TRBV7-2; j_gene: TRBJ2-5; d_gene: -; abundance: -
CDR3aa: CASSQPSSYEQYF; CDR3nt: TGTGCCAGCAGCCAACCTAGCTCCTACGAGCAGTACTTC; len: 13; v_gene: TRBV13; j_gene: TRBJ2-7; d_gene: -; abundance: many
CDR3aa: CASSGGISGNTIYF; CDR3nt: TGTGCCAGCAGTGGAGGAATAAGTGGAAACACCATATATTTT; len: 14; v_gene: TRBV2; j_gene: TRBJ1-3; d_gene: -; abundance: many
CDR3aa: CASGTVSGANVLTF; CDR3nt: TGTGCCAGCGGAACGGTCTCTGGGGCCAACGTCCTGACTTTC; len: 14; v_gene: TRBV27; j_gene: TRBJ2-6; d_gene: -; abundance: many
CDR3aa: CASSSGRGENNEQFF; CDR3nt: TGTGCCAGCAGTTCGGGCCGGGGAGAAAACAATGAGCAGTTCTTC; len: 15; v_gene: TRBV27; j_gene: TRBJ2-1; d_gene: -; abundance: few
CDR3aa: CASGSRETQYF; CDR3nt: TGTGCCAGCGGATCAAGGGAGACCCAGTACTTC; len: 11; v_gene: TRBV6-2/TRBV6-3; j_gene: TRBJ2-5; d_gene: -; abundance: -
CDR3aa: CASSPGTRNQPQHF; CDR3nt: TGTGCCAGCAGCCCCGGGACCCGGAATCAGCCCCAGCATTTT; len: 14; v_gene: TRBV5-6; j_gene: TRBJ1-5; d_gene: -; abundance: few
CDR3aa: CASSQQGGGTQYF; CDR3nt: TGTGCCAGCAGCCAGCAGGGGGGAGGGACCCAGTACTTC; len: 13; v_gene: TRBV7-3; j_gene: TRBJ2-5; d_gene: -; abundance: many
CDR3aa: CASSLVGGRAFAGELFF; CDR3nt: TGCGCCAGCAGCTTGGTCGGCGGGAGGGCCTTCGCCGGGGAGCTGTTTTTT; len: 17; v_gene: TRBV5-1; j_gene: TRBJ2-2; d_gene: TRBD2; abundance: -
CDR3aa: CASSSTTVTGELFF; CDR3nt: TGTGCCAGCAGCTCCACGACAGTCACCGGGGAGCTGTTTTTT; len: 14; v_gene: TRBV11-2; j_gene: TRBJ2-2; d_gene: -; abundance: few
CDR3aa: CASSLEGQGAAGELFF; CDR3nt: TGCGCCAGCAGCTTGGAGGGACAGGGGGCAGCCGGGGAGCTGTTTTTT; len: 16; v_gene: TRBV5-1; j_gene: TRBJ2-2; d_gene: TRBD1; abundance: few